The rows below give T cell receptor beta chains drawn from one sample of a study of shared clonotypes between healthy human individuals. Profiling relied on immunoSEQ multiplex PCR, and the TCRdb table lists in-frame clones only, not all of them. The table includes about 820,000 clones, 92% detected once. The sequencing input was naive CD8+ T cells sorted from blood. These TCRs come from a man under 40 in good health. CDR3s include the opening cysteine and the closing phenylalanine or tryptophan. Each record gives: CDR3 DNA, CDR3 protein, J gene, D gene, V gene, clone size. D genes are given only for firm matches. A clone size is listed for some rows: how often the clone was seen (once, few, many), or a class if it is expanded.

DNA: TGCGCCAGCAGCCCCAACCAGGGAACGATAGCGACTGAAGCTTTCTTT
CDR3: CASSPNQGTIATEAFF
J: TRBJ1-1
D: NA
V: TRBV4-1
size: NA

DNA: TGTGCCAGCAGTTTACGAAAAGCGGGGGAGACCCAGTACTTC
CDR3: CASSLRKAGETQYF
J: TRBJ2-5
D: TRBD2
V: TRBV27
size: NA

DNA: TGTGCCTGGGACGAGGGAGACGAGCAGTACTTC
CDR3: CAWDEGDEQYF
J: TRBJ2-7
D: NA
V: TRBV30
size: few

DNA: TGCAGCGTTGAGCGGATACAGGGTGGGGACGAGACCCAGTACTTC
CDR3: CSVERIQGGDETQYF
J: TRBJ2-5
D: NA
V: TRBV29-1
size: NA

DNA: TGTGCCAGCAGCACCTGGGACAACGCTAACTATGGCTACACCTTC
CDR3: CASSTWDNANYGYTF
J: TRBJ1-2
D: NA
V: TRBV7-9
size: NA

DNA: TGTGCCTGGATATCTGCGAACAGGGGGGAGGGCACAGATACGCAGTATTTT
CDR3: CAWISANRGEGTDTQYF
J: TRBJ2-3
D: TRBD1
V: TRBV30
size: NA

DNA: TGTGCCAGCGGGGCGCGGGAAAAACTGTTTTTT
CDR3: CASGAREKLFF
J: TRBJ1-4
D: NA
V: TRBV7-9
size: NA

DNA: TGTGCCAGCAGTTTTTCCCGCTCTGGAAACACCATATATTTT
CDR3: CASSFSRSGNTIYF
J: TRBJ1-3
D: NA
V: TRBV27
size: NA

DNA: TGCGCCAGCAGTTCGGGGACAGGCGGAAAACTGTTTTTT
CDR3: CASSSGTGGKLFF
J: TRBJ1-4
D: TRBD1
V: TRBV10-1
size: NA

DNA: TGTGCCAGCAGTTTATATCGGGGCGCGAACACCGGGGAGCTGTTTTTT
CDR3: CASSLYRGANTGELFF
J: TRBJ2-2
D: NA
V: TRBV28
size: NA

DNA: TGTGCCAGCAGCCTAAACTCACGATCGAACACCGGGGAGCTGTTTTTT
CDR3: CASSLNSRSNTGELFF
J: TRBJ2-2
D: NA
V: TRBV11-2
size: NA

DNA: TGTGCCAGCAGCTTGTTGACGGGAGCCGAGACCCAGTACTTC
CDR3: CASSLLTGAETQYF
J: TRBJ2-5
D: NA
V: TRBV5-4
size: NA